The T cell receptor beta chain under discussion was sequenced for a study of Ad26.COV2.S vaccination and SARS-CoV-2 variants. Looking at the study overall: Intramuscular Ad26.COV2.S doses were given once or twice, 56 days apart.

Treatment given: some 20 received Ad26.COV2.S at low or high dose, single or two shots; five or six received placebo; per-sample allocation not given. Specimens were obtained on day 63 following the first vaccine or placebo injection. Repertoires were generated with immunoSEQ multiplex PCR, while TCRdb's copy carries only in-frame clones and drops some. The sample yields 430,000 or so clones, roughly 87% seen once. The material sequenced was peripheral blood, taken in a trial of Ad26.COV2.S vaccine versus placebo. The source of this sequence is a person aged 18-65 years who received the Ad26.COV2.S COVID-19 vaccine or a placebo.

CDR3 sequence: CASSLARQGKTGELFF. CDR3 DNA sequence: TGTGCCAGCAGCTTAGCGCGGCAGGGTAAAACCGGGGAGCTGTTTTTT. The chain uses TRBV7-9 and TRBJ2-2, with a weak D call TRBD1 (5 bases). The germline V gene has CDR1 SEHNR and CDR2 FQNEAQ (reference sequence). The V and J ends lost 0 bases and 5 bases respectively, with 13 bases between them. The CDR3 runs to 16 residues.